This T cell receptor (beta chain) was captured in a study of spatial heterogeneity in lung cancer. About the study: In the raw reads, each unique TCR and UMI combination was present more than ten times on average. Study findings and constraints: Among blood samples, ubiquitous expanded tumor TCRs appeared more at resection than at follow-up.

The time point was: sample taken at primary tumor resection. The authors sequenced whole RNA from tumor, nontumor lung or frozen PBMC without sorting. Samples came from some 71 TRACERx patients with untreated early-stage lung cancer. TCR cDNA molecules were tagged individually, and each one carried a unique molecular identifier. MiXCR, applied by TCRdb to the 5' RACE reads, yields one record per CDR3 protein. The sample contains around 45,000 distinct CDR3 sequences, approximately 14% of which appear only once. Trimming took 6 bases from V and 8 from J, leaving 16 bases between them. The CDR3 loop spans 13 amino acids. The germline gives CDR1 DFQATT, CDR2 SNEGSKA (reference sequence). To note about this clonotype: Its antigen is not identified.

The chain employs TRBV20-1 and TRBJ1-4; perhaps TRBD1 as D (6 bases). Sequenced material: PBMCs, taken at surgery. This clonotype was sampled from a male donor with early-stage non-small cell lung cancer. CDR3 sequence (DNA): TGCAGTGCCAATCCGGGGGCAGGCGAAAAACTGTTTTTT. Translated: CSANPGAGEKLFF.